This TCR beta chain was sequenced during a study of shared clonotypes between healthy human individuals. Once extracted for a subset, genomic DNA was divided evenly among several immunoSEQ plates. Per sorted-subset replicate PCR, input was approximately 0.2 ug DNA, representing roughly 29,000 T cell genomes. Here immunoSEQ multiplex PCR was the method, and the copy in TCRdb shows in-frame clones only, minus some. The sample yields approximately 980,000 clones, less than 85% seen once. The CDR3 is made up of 15 amino acids. V dropped 3 bases and J dropped 2; count of bases not matched to a gene: 3. Looked up from germline, CDR1 is KGHSH and CDR2 is LQKENI.

The sequenced sample was memory CD4+ T cells sorted from blood. The subset denotes: CD45RA-negative fraction. This chain links TRBV18 with TRBJ2-7, with 11 bases aligning to TRBD2. The origin of this receptor is a man in his late teens or twenties in good health. CDR3 residues: CASSPTSGVTYEQYF. CDR3 nucleotide sequence: TGTGCCAGCTCACCGACTAGCGGGGTTACCTACGAGCAGTACTTC.